Listed here are 9 T cell receptor beta chains from one sample, sequenced in a study of CD8 T cells in Susac syndrome. After extraction with the RNeasy kit, roughly 0.5 to 1 ug of the RNA was reverse transcribed using random hexamers. TCRdb re-called the immunoSEQ multiplex PCR reads with MiXCR, one entry per CDR3 protein. The sample has 75,000 to 100,000 distinct CDR3 sequences, 94% seen once. Sequencing was performed on CD8+ T cells from PBMCs. The receptor set was obtained from a human donor with Susac syndrome.

The chain combines TRBV2 with TRBJ2-5; D is possibly TRBD1 (6 bases). The V end was cut by 6 bases, the J end by 5 bases, with 16 bases between. Germline V gene lookup returns CDR1 SNHLY and CDR2 FYNNEI. This CDR3 is 14 amino acids long. CDR3 loop: CASSPDSGGETQYF. CDR3 DNA: TGTGCCAGCAGCCCGGACAGCGGCGGGGAGACCCAGTACTTC.

The chain's CDR3 is CATSRYNTEAFF. The CDR3 DNA sequence: TGTGCCACCAGCAGGTATAACACTGAAGCTTTCTTT. The chain couples TRBV15 to TRBJ1-1; D gene ambiguous. This CDR3 spans 12 amino acids. CDR1 and CDR2 from the germline V gene are LNHNV and YYDKDF (reference sequence). Deletions cut 3 bases from V and 2 bases from J, with 4 bases between.

This rearrangement joins TRBV12-3 or TRBV12-4 to TRBJ2-2; 8 bases agree with TRBD1. Trimming at V came to 5 bases and at J to 5 bases, leaving 7 bases not matched to a gene. The CDR3 has 15 amino acids. CDR3 amino acids: CASSTGGDMTGELFF. The CDR3 nucleotides read TGTGCCAGCAGTACAGGGGGAGATATGACCGGGGAGCTGTTTTTT.

The chain carries TRBV6-5 and TRBJ2-2; TRBD2 might be the D (6 bases). The CDR3 runs 14 residues. Trimming pared 8 bases from V and 5 bases from J, leaving 15 bases between. CDR1 is MNHEY, CDR2 SVGAGI, per germline. CDR3: CASQVREWTGELFF. CDR3 in DNA: TGTGCCAGCCAAGTTCGGGAGTGGACCGGGGAGCTGTTTTTT.

The gene calls are TRBV7-9 and TRBJ1-4; the D is unclear. Per the germline V gene, CDR1 is SEHNR and CDR2 is FQNEAQ (reference sequence). The CDR3 loop spans 11 amino acids. Deletions cut 8 bases from V and 8 bases from J, with 9 bases between. CDR3 amino acids: CASRGSEKLFF. The CDR3 coding sequence is TGTGCCAGCCGGGGTTCCGAAAAACTGTTTTTT.

V usage is TRBV24-1 and J usage is TRBJ2-1, with D possibly matching TRBD1 (6 bases). The CDR3 is 15 amino acids. V was cut by 0 bases and J by 3 bases, with 8 bases left in between. Germline V lookup: CDR1 KGHDR, CDR2 SFDVKD. The CDR3 reads CATSDLEGDYNEQFF. DNA of the CDR3: TGTGCCACCAGTGATTTGGAGGGGGACTACAATGAGCAGTTCTTC.

This chain uses TRBV10-3 with TRBJ2-7, with a possible D match to TRBD2 (5 bases). The CDR3 contains 14 residues. V was trimmed by 10 bases and J by 2 bases, leaving 18 bases between them. Germline V gene sequence: CDR1 ENHRY, CDR2 SYGVKD. CDR3 in DNA: TGTGCCACCGGGGTAGGGTACGGAGCCTACGAGCAGTACTTC. This gives the protein CATGVGYGAYEQYF.

The V call is TRBV5-5, the J call TRBJ2-1; no firm D call. CDR3 size: 15 residues. The V and J ends lost 4 bases and 4 bases respectively, with 15 bases between them. Looked up from germline, CDR1 is SGHKS and CDR2 is YYEKEE (reference sequence). CDR3 loop: CASSPDDWLYNEQFF. Written as DNA, the CDR3 is TGTGCCAGCAGCCCCGATGATTGGTTATACAATGAGCAGTTCTTC.

This clonotype has a single count. The chain recombines TRBV7-8 with TRBJ2-2, with D possibly being TRBD1 (5 bases). There are 14 residues in the CDR3. Germline V gene data show CDR1 as SGHVS and CDR2 as FQNEAQ. Trimming left V 5 bases short and J 4 bases short, with 11 bases between. The CDR3 bases are TGTGCCAGCAGCCTAACCCAGGGCACCGGGGAGCTGTTTTTT. Translating gives CASSLTQGTGELFF.